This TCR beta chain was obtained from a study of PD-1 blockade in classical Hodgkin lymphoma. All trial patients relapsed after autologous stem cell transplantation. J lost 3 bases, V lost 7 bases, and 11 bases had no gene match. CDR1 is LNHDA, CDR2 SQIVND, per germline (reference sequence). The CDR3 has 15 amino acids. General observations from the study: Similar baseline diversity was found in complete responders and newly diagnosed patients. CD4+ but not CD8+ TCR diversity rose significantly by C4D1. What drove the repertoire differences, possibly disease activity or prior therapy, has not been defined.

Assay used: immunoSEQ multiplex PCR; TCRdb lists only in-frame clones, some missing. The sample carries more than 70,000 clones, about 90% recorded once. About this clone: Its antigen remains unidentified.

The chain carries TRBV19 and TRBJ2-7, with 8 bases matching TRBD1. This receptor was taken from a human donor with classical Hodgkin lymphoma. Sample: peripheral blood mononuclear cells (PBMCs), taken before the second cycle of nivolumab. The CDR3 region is CASTTGGQGGYEQYF. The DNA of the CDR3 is TGTGCCAGTACCACCGGCGGACAGGGCGGCTACGAGCAGTACTTC.